The 12 T cell receptor beta chains below come from one sample, sequenced in a study of OX40 agonist ivuxolimab in advanced cancers. Here immunoSEQ multiplex PCR was the method, and the copy in TCRdb shows in-frame clones only, minus some. Here the sample spans roughly 58,000 clones, 87% being singletons. Material: CD4+ or CD8+ T cells sorted from blood, obtained in a trial of the OX40 agonist ivuxolimab. These receptors were obtained from an adult with an advanced solid tumor such as melanoma, head and neck, liver or kidney cancer.

This clone was counted only a few times. The chain carries TRBV12-5 and TRBJ1-1; D is unresolved. The germline gives CDR1 LGHNT, CDR2 FRNRAP. Trimming took off 2 bases at V and 4 bases at J, with 11 bases between the two ends. The CDR3 has 14 residues. For the CDR3, the DNA is TGTGCTAGTGGTTTGTTGGTAAATCCCACTGAAGCTTTCTTT. It translates to CASGLLVNPTEAFF.

This chain links TRBV30 with TRBJ2-2; D is unclear. The germline gives CDR1 GTSNPN, CDR2 SVGIG (reference sequence). CDR3 length: 12 amino acids. The ends were cut back, 1 base at V and 4 bases at J, with 4 bases in the middle. The CDR3, as DNA: TGTGCCTGGAGTGCGGGCACCGGGGAGCTGTTTTTT. Its protein product is CAWSAGTGELFF.

This chain links TRBV19 with TRBJ2-2, with D possibly being TRBD1 (6 bases). V lost 11 bases, J lost 2 bases, and 18 bases lay in between. The V gene's germline CDR1 is LNHDA and CDR2 SQIVND (reference sequence). This CDR3 has 15 amino acids. The CDR3 DNA sequence: TGTGCCGCGAGACAGGACCCCATTAACACCGGGGAGCTGTTTTTT. Protein: CAARQDPINTGELFF.

The chain joins TRBV30 to TRBJ2-1, with D possibly matching TRBD2 (5 bases). The germline CDR1 and CDR2 sequences are GTSNPN and SVGIG (reference sequence). Trimming removed 0 bases at V and 7 bases at J, with 7 bases between. The CDR3 length is 12 residues. CDR3 in DNA: TGTGCCTGGAGTGTCAGCGGAAATGAGCAGTTCTTC. Encoded protein: CAWSVSGNEQFF.

The rearrangement uses TRBV27 and TRBJ1-2, with D tentatively TRBD1 (6 bases). This CDR3 contains 15 residues. The germline gives CDR1 MNHEY, CDR2 SMNVEV (reference sequence). Trimming shortened V by 0 bases and J by 9 bases, and 17 bases separated the two germline ends. As DNA, the CDR3 is TGTGCCAGCAGTTTATCTTCAGGGGTGACATATAGCTACACCTTC. It specifies CASSLSSGVTYSYTF.

The chain couples TRBV6-1 to TRBJ1-1, with D unclear. Deletions cut 1 base from V and 11 bases from J, with 11 bases between. This CDR3 contains 12 residues. Germline CDR1 reads MNHNS; CDR2 reads SASEGT. The CDR3 DNA is TGTGCCAGCAGTGAAGGAGGACGTGGGGCTTTCTTT. Protein sequence: CASSEGGRGAFF.

This clone came up once. The rearrangement uses TRBV4-2 and TRBJ2-3, with 7 bases lining up with TRBD2. V lost 0 bases and J lost 5; bases outside the gene matches: 2. Germline V lookup: CDR1 LGHNA, CDR2 YNFKEQ. This CDR3 comprises 14 residues. The CDR3 loop reads CASSQDGGVDTQYF. The CDR3 region has the DNA TGTGCCAGCAGCCAAGATGGGGGGGTAGATACGCAGTATTTT.

V is TRBV6-5 and J is TRBJ2-1; D is perhaps TRBD1 (6 bases). CDR1 and CDR2 from the germline V gene are MNHEY and SVGAGI. Trimming pared 8 bases from V and 8 bases from J, leaving 13 bases between. This CDR3 is 12 amino acids long. The CDR3 DNA sequence: TGTGCCAGCCGGACTTACAGGGATGAGCAGTTCTTC. Encoded protein: CASRTYRDEQFF.

This chain joins TRBV2 and TRBJ1-1; 7 bases are a match to TRBD1. The germline V gene encodes CDR1 SNHLY and CDR2 FYNNEI. This CDR3 has 14 residues. Germline trimming cut 6 bases from V and 4 bases from J; bases unmatched to any gene: 8. CDR3 loop: CASSPNSGGTEAFF. The CDR3 nucleotides read TGTGCCAGCAGCCCTAATTCAGGGGGCACTGAAGCTTTCTTT.

This clone occurred once. Written as DNA, the CDR3 is TGTGCCAGCAGCGCAAATAGCTGGCCAGATACGCAGTATTTT. Its translation is CASSANSWPDTQYF. The V and J genes are TRBV11-3 and TRBJ2-3; D is unclear. Germline CDR1 SGHNT, CDR2 YENEEA. The CDR3 length is 14 residues. With 5 bases removed from V and 4 bases from J, the gap between germline ends came to 13 bases.

The J gene is TRBJ2-3, the V gene TRBV28, with 8 bases aligning to TRBD2. Germline CDR1 and CDR2: MDHEN and SYDVKM. CDR3 size: 18 residues. Trimming took 5 bases from V and 0 from J; bases not matched to a gene: 13. The CDR3 spells CASSPWSIAGTSTDTQYF. The CDR3 coding sequence is TGTGCCAGCAGTCCGTGGTCAATAGCGGGGACTAGCACAGATACGCAGTATTTT.

The chain links TRBV28 to TRBJ1-3; D possibly corresponds to TRBD1 (5 bases). This CDR3 region has 17 residues. Germline V gene data show CDR1 as MDHEN and CDR2 as SYDVKM. Between the trimmed V and J ends, which lost 1 base and 4 bases, there was a span of 17 bases. The CDR3 DNA is TGTGCCAGCAGTTTATCCGCAGGAGTTGGGGCGGGAAACACCATATATTTT. Its protein product is CASSLSAGVGAGNTIYF. The full variable domain, in which reference TRBV28 and TRBJ1-3 provide the parts outside the CDR3, is DVKVTQSSRYLVKRTGEKVFLECVQDMDHENMFWYRQDPGLGLRLIYFSYDVKMKEKGDIPEGYSVSREKKERFSLILESASTNQTSMYLCASSLSAGVGAGNTIYFGEGSWLTVV.